This TCR beta chain derives from a study of blood T cell repertoires in COVID-19. Study at large: PBMCs, B-cell-depleted T cells, or T cells provided the cDNA or gDNA that made up the material.

Germline CDR1 reads SQVTM; CDR2 reads ANQGSEA. The CDR3 runs 9 residues. V shed 7 bases and J shed 10 bases, with 8 bases lying between them. Sequenced by immunoSEQ multiplex PCR; TCRdb stores in-frame clones only, minus some. The sample lists over 350,000 clones; 75% to 90% were seen once. Sequenced sample: peripheral blood. This clonotype was obtained from a woman aged 25-40 years with acute or convalescent COVID-19. The genes are TRBV29-1 and TRBJ2-1; TRBD1 might be the D (5 bases). CDR3 sequence (DNA): TGCAGCGCATACAGGGAGCAGTTCTTC. Its translation: CSAYREQFF.